Listed below are T cell receptor beta chains from one sample, sequenced in a study of CD4 T cells in relation to SARS-CoV-2 and coronaviruses. No antigen has been identified for these receptors. Libraries were prepared by immunoSEQ multiplex PCR; TCRdb keeps only in-frame clonotypes and omits some of them. The profile shows around 30,000 clones, about three quarters of them singletons. The specimen sequenced was memory CD4+ T cells from PBMCs, cultured in vitro. These TCRs come from an adult with COVID-19. Both conserved end residues are part of each CDR3. A D gene is named only where the DNA matches it firmly. Rows give clone size only sometimes, using once, few, many, or a class for an expanded clone.

clone_size,d_call,v_call,j_call,cdr3_aa,cdr3_nt
NA,NA,TRBV5-6,TRBJ1-3,CASSPWAGAFHSGNTIYF,TGTGCCAGCAGCCCGTGGGCAGGGGCTTTTCACTCTGGAAACACCATATATTTT
NA,NA,TRBV27,TRBJ1-4,CASSSPGGEKLFF,TGTGCCAGCAGCTCACCGGGCGGTGAAAAACTGTTTTTT
NA,TRBD2,TRBV2,TRBJ2-4,CASSEGWPSGSSYIQYF,TGTGCCAGCAGTGAAGGGTGGCCTAGCGGGAGTAGTTACATTCAGTACTTC
NA,NA,TRBV28,TRBJ2-3,CASSRTSTDTQYF,TGTGCCAGTTCAAGAACTAGCACAGATACGCAGTATTTT
NA,TRBD2,TRBV28,TRBJ2-1,CASSLGDLNQAGGPLKQFF,TGTGCCAGCAGTTTGGGGGATCTTAATCAGGCGGGAGGGCCTCTTAAGCAGTTCTTC
NA,NA,TRBV28,TRBJ2-1,CASSFERQAYNEQFF,TGTGCCAGCAGTTTCGAGCGGCAGGCCTACAATGAGCAGTTCTTC
NA,TRBD2,TRBV7-2,TRBJ2-1,CASSFDGRIYNEQFF,TGTGCCAGCAGCTTTGACGGGAGGATCTACAATGAGCAGTTCTTC
NA,TRBD2,TRBV6-7,TRBJ2-7,CARPFTSGSVYEQYF,TGTGCCAGACCTTTCACTAGCGGGAGTGTCTACGAGCAGTACTTC
NA,NA,TRBV20-1,TRBJ1-1,CSASRPARGTEAFF,TGCAGTGCCAGTAGACCCGCCCGAGGGACTGAAGCTTTCTTT
NA,NA,TRBV7-3,TRBJ2-2,CASSPLTAANTGELFF,TGTGCCAGCAGCCCCCTTACCGCTGCGAACACCGGGGAGCTGTTTTTT
few,TRBD1,TRBV19,TRBJ1-1,CASSMSPTGAVTAEAFF,TGTGCCAGTAGTATGTCCCCGACAGGGGCGGTTACCGCTGAAGCTTTCTTT
NA,TRBD1,TRBV3-1/TRBV3-2,TRBJ1-5,CASSTPRGLDQPQHF,TGTGCCAGCAGCACCCCCAGGGGGCTGGATCAGCCCCAGCATTTT
NA,TRBD1,TRBV28,TRBJ2-2,CASSFPDRTNTGELFF,TGTGCCAGCAGTTTTCCGGACAGGACGAACACCGGGGAGCTGTTTTTT
NA,NA,TRBV5-5,TRBJ1-5,CASSLVRGGYQPQHF,TGTGCCAGCAGCTTGGTTCGTGGGGGCTATCAGCCCCAGCATTTT
once,TRBD2,TRBV7-8,TRBJ2-1,CASSLVPYLGGSNNEQFF,TGTGCCAGCTCGTTAGTCCCATACCTCGGCGGGAGTAATAATGAGCAGTTCTTC
few,NA,TRBV11-2,TRBJ2-5,CASSLRLQETQYF,TGTGCCAGCAGCTTACGGCTACAAGAGACCCAGTACTTC
NA,NA,TRBV20-1,TRBJ1-1,CSASGGINTEAFF,TGCAGTGCTAGTGGGGGGATTAACACTGAAGCTTTCTTT
NA,TRBD2,TRBV5-4,TRBJ2-7,CASSLSGGRQYF,TGTGCCAGCAGCTTGAGCGGGGGACGGCAGTACTTC
NA,NA,TRBV3-1/TRBV3-2,TRBJ1-6,CASSQINNSPLHF,TGTGCCAGCAGCCAGATAAATAATTCACCCCTCCACTTT
NA,TRBD1,TRBV28,TRBJ1-6,CASSFGDRTNSPLHF,TGTGCCAGCAGTTTCGGGGACAGGACTAATTCACCCCTCCACTTT
NA,NA,TRBV18,TRBJ2-7,CASSPPQAYEQYF,TGTGCCAGCTCACCACCCCAGGCTTACGAGCAGTACTTC
NA,TRBD2,TRBV5-5,TRBJ2-7,CASSLAPSGRTISYEQYF,TGTGCCAGCAGCTTGGCGCCTAGCGGGAGGACAATCTCCTACGAGCAGTACTTC
NA,TRBD1,TRBV18,TRBJ2-1,CASSQGQGAYNEQFF,TGTGCCAGCTCACAAGGACAGGGGGCTTACAATGAGCAGTTCTTC
few,NA,TRBV7-3,TRBJ2-1,CASSFGGYNEQFF,TGTGCCAGCAGCTTCGGGGGCTACAATGAGCAGTTCTTC
NA,NA,TRBV7-2,TRBJ2-3,CASSLSWITDTQYF,TGTGCCAGCAGCTTAAGCTGGATCACAGATACGCAGTATTTT
few,NA,TRBV5-3,TRBJ2-1,CARSFCPADNEQFF,TGTGCCAGAAGCTTTTGTCCAGCGGACAATGAGCAGTTCTTC
NA,NA,TRBV7-9,TRBJ1-2,CASSLLRAVIYGYTF,TGTGCCAGCAGCTTATTAAGGGCCGTTATTTATGGCTACACCTTC
medium-sized,TRBD1,TRBV29-1,TRBJ1-5,CSVEMDRVGNQPQHF,TGCAGCGTGGAGATGGACAGGGTTGGCAATCAGCCCCAGCATTTT
NA,NA,TRBV6-1,TRBJ1-1,CASREGGNTEAFF,TGTGCCAGCAGGGAAGGTGGGAACACTGAAGCTTTCTTT
NA,NA,TRBV14,TRBJ1-6,CASSQGPNLYF,TGTGCCAGCAGCCAAGGGCCTAATTTGTACTTT
NA,NA,TRBV5-5,TRBJ1-2,CASSPRGGANYGYTF,TGTGCCAGCAGCCCGCGGGGCGGAGCTAACTATGGCTACACCTTC
few,NA,TRBV2,TRBJ2-7,CASSEAVRPSYEQYF,TGTGCCAGCAGTGAAGCCGTCCGACCATCTTACGAGCAGTACTTC
NA,NA,TRBV7-2,TRBJ1-6,CASSSTYNSPLHF,TGTGCCAGCAGCTCCACCTATAATTCACCCCTCCACTTT
NA,NA,TRBV3-1/TRBV3-2,TRBJ2-3,CASSQVAGLDTQYF,TGTGCCAGCAGTCAAGTGGCGGGGCTAGATACGCAGTATTTT
NA,NA,TRBV30,TRBJ1-2,CAWSVGLRLNYGYTF,TGTGCCTGGAGTGTAGGACTCAGACTTAACTATGGCTACACCTTC
NA,TRBD1,TRBV12-5,TRBJ2-5,CASGSWKTGAGETQYF,TGTGCTAGTGGTTCCTGGAAGACAGGGGCCGGGGAGACCCAGTACTTC
NA,NA,TRBV9,TRBJ2-6,CASSVVDGPGANVLTF,TGTGCCAGCAGCGTAGTCGACGGTCCTGGGGCCAACGTCCTGACTTTC
NA,NA,TRBV5-1,TRBJ2-1,CASSGVGLGLTEQFF,TGCGCCAGCAGCGGGGTGGGACTGGGACTCACTGAGCAGTTCTTC
few,TRBD2,TRBV9,TRBJ2-1,CASSVNPAGGRGADNEQFF,TGTGCCAGCAGCGTAAATCCCGCGGGGGGCAGGGGTGCGGACAATGAGCAGTTCTTC